This TCR beta chain was obtained from a study of blood T cell repertoires in COVID-19. Study-level information: The cDNA or gDNA used as material had been derived from T cells, B-cell-depleted T cells, or PBMCs.

Produced via immunoSEQ multiplex PCR; TCRdb's table is partial and in-frame only. The sample gives 350,000 to 550,000 clones, more than 80% of which show up once; around 1.1% is in the top ten. Cohort assignment relied on participant-reported clinical history. This CDR3 is built from 14 residues. Trimming took 6 bases from V and 4 from J; bases not matched to a gene: 6. Looked up from germline, CDR1 is MDHEN and CDR2 is SYDVKM. The TCR was taken from a man younger than 45 who had recovered from COVID-19. The chain couples TRBV28 to TRBJ2-5; 9 positions match TRBD2. Specimen: PBMCs or T cells enriched from blood (not recorded which). This CDR3 is CASSPGLALETQYF. The CDR3 nucleotides are TGTGCCAGCAGCCCGGGACTAGCACTAGAGACCCAGTACTTC.